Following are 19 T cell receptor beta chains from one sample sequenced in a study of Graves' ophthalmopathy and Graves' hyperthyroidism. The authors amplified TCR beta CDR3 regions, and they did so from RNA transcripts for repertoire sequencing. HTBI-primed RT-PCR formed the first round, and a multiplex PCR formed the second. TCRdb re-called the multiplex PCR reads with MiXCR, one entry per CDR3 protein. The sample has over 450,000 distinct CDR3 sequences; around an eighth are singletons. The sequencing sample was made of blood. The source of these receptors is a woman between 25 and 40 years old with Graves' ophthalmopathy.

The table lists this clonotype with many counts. CDR3 coding DNA: TGTGCCAGCCGGGACGAAGGGTGGGGGAATTCACCCCTCCACTTT. Translation gives CASRDEGWGNSPLHF. This chain links TRBV6-1 with TRBJ1-6; tentative D call: TRBD1 (5 bases). This CDR3 comprises 15 residues. Trimming took off 8 bases at V and 7 bases at J, with 18 bases between the two ends. The germline CDR1 and CDR2 sequences are MNHNS and SASEGT.

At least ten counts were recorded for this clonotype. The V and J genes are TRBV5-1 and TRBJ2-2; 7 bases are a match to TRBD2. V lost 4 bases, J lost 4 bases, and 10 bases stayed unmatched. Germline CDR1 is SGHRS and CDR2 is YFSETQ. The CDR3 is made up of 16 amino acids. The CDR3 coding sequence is TGCGCCAGCAGCAATAGGGCGGGAGTTGGCACCGGGGAGCTGTTTTTT. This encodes CASSNRAGVGTGELFF. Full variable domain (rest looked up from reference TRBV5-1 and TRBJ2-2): KAGVTQTPRYLIKTRGQQVTLSCSPISGHRSVSWYQQTPGQGLQFLFEYFSETQRNKGNFPGRFSGRQFSNSRSEMNVSTLELGDSALYLCASSNRAGVGTGELFFGEGSRLTVL.

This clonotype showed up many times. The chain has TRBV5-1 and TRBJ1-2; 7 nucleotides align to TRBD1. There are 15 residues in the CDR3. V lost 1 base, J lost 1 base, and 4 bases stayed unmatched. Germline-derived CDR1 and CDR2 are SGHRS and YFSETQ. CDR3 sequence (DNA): TGCGCCAGCAGCTTGCCGGGACAGATTAACTATGGCTACACCTTC. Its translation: CASSLPGQINYGYTF.

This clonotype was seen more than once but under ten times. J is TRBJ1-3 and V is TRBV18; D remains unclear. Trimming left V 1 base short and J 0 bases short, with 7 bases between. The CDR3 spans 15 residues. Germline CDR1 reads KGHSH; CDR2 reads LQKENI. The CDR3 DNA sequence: TGTGCCAGCTCACCACAGGCTGACTCTGGAAACACCATATATTTT. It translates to CASSPQADSGNTIYF.

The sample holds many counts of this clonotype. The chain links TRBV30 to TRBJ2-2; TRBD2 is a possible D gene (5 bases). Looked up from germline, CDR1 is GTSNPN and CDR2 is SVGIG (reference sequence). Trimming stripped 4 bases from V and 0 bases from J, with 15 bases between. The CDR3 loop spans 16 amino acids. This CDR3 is CAWTPLETTNTGELFF. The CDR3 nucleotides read TGTGCCTGGACACCTTTGGAGACTACGAACACCGGGGAGCTGTTTTTT.

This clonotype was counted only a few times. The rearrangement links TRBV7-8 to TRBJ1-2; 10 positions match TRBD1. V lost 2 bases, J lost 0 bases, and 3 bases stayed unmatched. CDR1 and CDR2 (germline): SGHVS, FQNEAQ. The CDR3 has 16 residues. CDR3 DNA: TGTGCCAGCAGCTTATCTGGGACAGGGGCTAACTATGGCTACACCTTC. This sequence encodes CASSLSGTGANYGYTF.

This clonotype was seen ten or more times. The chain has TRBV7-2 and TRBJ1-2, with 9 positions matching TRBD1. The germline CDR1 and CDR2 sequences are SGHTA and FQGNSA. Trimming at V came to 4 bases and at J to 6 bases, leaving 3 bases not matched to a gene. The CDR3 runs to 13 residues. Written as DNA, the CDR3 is TGTGCCAGCAGCTCCAACAGGGGGCATGGCTACACCTTC. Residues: CASSSNRGHGYTF.

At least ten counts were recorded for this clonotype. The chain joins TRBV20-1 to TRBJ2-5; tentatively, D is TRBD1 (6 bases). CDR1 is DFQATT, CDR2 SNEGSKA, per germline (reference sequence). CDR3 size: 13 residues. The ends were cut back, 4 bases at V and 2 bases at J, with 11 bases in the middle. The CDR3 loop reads CSAKGQSQETQYF. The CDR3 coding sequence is TGCAGTGCTAAAGGACAGTCTCAAGAGACCCAGTACTTC.

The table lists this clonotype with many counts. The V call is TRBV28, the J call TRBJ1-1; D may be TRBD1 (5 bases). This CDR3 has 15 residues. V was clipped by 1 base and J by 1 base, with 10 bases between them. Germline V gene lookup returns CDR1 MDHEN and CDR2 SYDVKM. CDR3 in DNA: TGTGCCAGCAGTTTATCCGGGGCGCCGAACACTGAAGCTTTCTTT. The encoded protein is CASSLSGAPNTEAFF.

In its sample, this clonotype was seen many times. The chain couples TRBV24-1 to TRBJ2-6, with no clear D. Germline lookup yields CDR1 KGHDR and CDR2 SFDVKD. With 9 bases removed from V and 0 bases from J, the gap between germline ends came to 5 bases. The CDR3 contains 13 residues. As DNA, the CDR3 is TGTGCCACCCAACCCTCTGGGGCCAACGTCCTGACTTTC. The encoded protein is CATQPSGANVLTF.

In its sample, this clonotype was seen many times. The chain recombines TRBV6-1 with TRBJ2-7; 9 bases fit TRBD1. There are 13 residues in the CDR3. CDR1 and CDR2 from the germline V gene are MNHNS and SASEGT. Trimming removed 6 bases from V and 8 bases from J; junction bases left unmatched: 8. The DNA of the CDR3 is TGTGCCAGCAGACCTCCGGGACAGGGCAAGCAGTACTTC. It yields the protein CASRPPGQGKQYF.

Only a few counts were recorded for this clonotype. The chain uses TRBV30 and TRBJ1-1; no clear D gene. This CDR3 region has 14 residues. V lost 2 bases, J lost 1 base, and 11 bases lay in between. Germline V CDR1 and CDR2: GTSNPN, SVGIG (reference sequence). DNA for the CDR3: TGTGCCTGGAGTCCTGTAAGGGCGAACACTGAAGCTTTCTTT. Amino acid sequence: CAWSPVRANTEAFF.

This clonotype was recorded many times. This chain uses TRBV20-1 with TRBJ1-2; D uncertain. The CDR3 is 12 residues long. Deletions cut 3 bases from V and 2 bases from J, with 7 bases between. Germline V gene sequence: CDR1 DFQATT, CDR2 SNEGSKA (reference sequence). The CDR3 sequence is CSASLGNYGYTF. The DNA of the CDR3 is TGCAGTGCTAGCCTAGGGAACTATGGCTACACCTTC.

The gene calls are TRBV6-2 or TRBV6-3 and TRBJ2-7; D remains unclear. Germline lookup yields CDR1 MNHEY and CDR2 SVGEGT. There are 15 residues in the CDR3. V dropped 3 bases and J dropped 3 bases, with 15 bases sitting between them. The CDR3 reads CASSYPGFTSYEQYF. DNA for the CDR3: TGTGCCAGCAGTTATCCCGGGTTCACAAGCTACGAGCAGTACTTC.

The CDR3 sequence is CASSPTSDTLYEQYF. CDR3 DNA sequence: TGCGCCAGCAGTCCGACTAGCGATACGCTCTACGAGCAGTACTTC. The rearrangement links TRBV10-1 to TRBJ2-7, with 8 bases fitting TRBD2. CDR1 and CDR2 (germline): WNHNN, SYGVQD (reference sequence). The CDR3 is made up of 15 amino acids. The trim removed 5 bases at V and 3 bases at J, leaving 9 bases unmatched.

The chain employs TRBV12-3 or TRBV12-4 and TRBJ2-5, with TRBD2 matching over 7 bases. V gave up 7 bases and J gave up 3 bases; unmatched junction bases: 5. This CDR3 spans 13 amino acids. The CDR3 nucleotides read TGTGCCAGCAACTCCCGGGAGGAAGAGACCCAGTACTTC. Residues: CASNSREEETQYF.

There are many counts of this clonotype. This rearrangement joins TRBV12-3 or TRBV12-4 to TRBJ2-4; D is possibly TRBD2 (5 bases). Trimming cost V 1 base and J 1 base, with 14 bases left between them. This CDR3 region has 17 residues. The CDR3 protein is CASSLGLGRGAKNIQYF. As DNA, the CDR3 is TGTGCCAGCAGTTTAGGACTTGGCCGGGGTGCCAAAAACATTCAGTACTTC.

The CDR3 DNA follows: TGTGCCAGCAGTTACTCGATTTTGCGGGAGGGTAGCAAAAACATTCAGTACTTC. It translates to CASSYSILREGSKNIQYF. The chain uses TRBV6-2 or TRBV6-3 and TRBJ2-4; 9 bases are a match to TRBD2. Trimming cost V 0 bases and J 3 bases; bases outside gene matches: 9. CDR3 length equals 18 residues. CDR1 is MNHEY and CDR2 is SVGEGT in the germline V gene.

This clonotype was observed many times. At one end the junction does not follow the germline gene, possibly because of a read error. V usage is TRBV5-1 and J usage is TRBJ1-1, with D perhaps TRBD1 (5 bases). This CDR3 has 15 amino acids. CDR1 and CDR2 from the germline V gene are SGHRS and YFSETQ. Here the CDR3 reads CASSLEITGPVGALF. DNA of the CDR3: TGCGCCAGCAGCTTGGAGATTACAGGACCGGTTGGCGCGCTCTTT.